The sequence of this T cell receptor (beta chain) was determined in a study of OX40 agonist ivuxolimab in advanced cancers. Study findings and constraints: Some nonresponders also had low normalized T-cell clonal expansion. Expanded peripheral T cells had an undetermined antigen specificity.

Turning to this clone: What it binds is unknown.

Clones were read by immunoSEQ multiplex PCR, and TCRdb kept only the in-frame ones, dropping some. This sample has some 69,000 clones, with approximately 90% found just once. CDR1 is LNHDA and CDR2 is SQIVND in the germline V gene (reference sequence). V was cut by 6 bases and J by 4 bases, with 12 bases left in between. This CDR3 has 13 residues. The J gene is TRBJ1-1, the V gene TRBV19, with D possibly matching TRBD1 (5 bases). The sample consisted of CD4+ or CD8+ T cells sorted from blood, taken in a trial of the OX40 agonist ivuxolimab. The clonotype originates from an adult with an advanced solid tumor such as melanoma, head and neck, liver or kidney cancer. CDR3 sequence (DNA): TGTGCCAGTAGAGGGGATATTTTCACTGAAGCTTTCTTT. It specifies CASRGDIFTEAFF.